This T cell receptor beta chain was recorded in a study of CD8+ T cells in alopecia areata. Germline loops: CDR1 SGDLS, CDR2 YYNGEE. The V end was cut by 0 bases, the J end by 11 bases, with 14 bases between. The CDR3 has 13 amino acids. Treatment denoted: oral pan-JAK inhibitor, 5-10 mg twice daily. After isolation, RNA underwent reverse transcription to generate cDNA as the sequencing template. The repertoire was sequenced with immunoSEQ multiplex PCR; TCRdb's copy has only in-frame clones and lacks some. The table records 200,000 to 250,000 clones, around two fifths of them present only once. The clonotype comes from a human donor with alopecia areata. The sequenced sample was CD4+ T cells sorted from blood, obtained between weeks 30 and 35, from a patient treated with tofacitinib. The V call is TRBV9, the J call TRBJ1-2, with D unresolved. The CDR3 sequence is CASSVAGSVGYTF. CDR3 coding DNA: TGTGCCAGCAGCGTAGCTGGCTCGGTAGGGTACACCTTC.